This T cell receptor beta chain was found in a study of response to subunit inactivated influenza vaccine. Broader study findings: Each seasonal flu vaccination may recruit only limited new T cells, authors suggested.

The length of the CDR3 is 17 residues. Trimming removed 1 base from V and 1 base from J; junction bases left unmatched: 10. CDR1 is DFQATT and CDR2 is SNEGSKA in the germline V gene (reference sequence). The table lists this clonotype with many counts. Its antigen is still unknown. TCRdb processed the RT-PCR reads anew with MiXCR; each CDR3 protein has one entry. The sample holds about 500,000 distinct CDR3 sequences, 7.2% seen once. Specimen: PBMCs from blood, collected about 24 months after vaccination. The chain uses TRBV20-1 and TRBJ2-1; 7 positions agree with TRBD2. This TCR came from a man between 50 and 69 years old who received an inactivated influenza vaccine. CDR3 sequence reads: CSARGPGAGDSYNEQFF. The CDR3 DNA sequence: TGCAGTGCTAGAGGCCCCGGGGCGGGAGATTCCTACAATGAGCAGTTCTTC.